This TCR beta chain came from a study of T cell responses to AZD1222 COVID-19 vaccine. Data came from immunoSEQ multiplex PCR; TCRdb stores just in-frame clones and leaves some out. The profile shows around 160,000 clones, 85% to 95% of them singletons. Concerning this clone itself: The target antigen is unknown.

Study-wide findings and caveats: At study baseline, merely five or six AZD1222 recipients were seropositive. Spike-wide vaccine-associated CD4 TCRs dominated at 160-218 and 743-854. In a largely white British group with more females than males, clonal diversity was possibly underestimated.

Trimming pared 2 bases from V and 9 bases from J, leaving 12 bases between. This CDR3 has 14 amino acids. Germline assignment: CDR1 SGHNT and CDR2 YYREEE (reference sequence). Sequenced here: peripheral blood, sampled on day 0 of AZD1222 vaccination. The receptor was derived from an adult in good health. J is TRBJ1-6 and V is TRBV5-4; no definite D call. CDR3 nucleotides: TGTGCCAGCAGCTTAGGTTTTGTGTCTTCACCCCTCCACTTT. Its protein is CASSLGFVSSPLHF.